What follows describes a single T cell receptor (beta chain). Its antigen is still unknown. Here immunoSEQ multiplex PCR was the method, and the copy in TCRdb shows in-frame clones only, minus some. This table has roughly 34,000 clones, 92% appearing once. The data stem from a study of T cells in tuberculosis. Study-wide background: The T cells targeted glucose monomycolate, a mycobacterial lipid, via CD1B. In South Africa, adults with active tuberculosis were compared with IGRA-negative and latently infected IGRA-positive adolescents. Findings of the study overall: Smaller alpha distances in active tuberculosis partly reflected shorter CDR3-alpha lengths. Active tuberculosis alpha repertoires lay closer to GMM-specific TCRs than controls'.

This CDR3 is built from 14 residues. The V end lost 6 bases, the J end lost 6 bases, and 16 bases lay between the germline ends. Germline V lookup: CDR1 WNHNN, CDR2 SYGVQD (reference sequence). The origin of this receptor is a donor aged 10 to 29 with latent tuberculosis or without tuberculosis infection. Some clones in this sample may be carry-over from other donors' samples. The chain couples TRBV10-1 to TRBJ2-3, with D possibly being TRBD2 (5 bases). The sample comprised PBMCs. The CDR3 loop reads CASSPRGSLDTQYF. Written as DNA, the CDR3 is TGCGCCAGCAGCCCTCGAGGGAGCCTGGATACGCAGTATTTT.